This T cell receptor (beta chain) was sequenced for a study of breast tumors, draining lymph nodes, adjacent tissues. Trimming removed 4 bases from V and 11 bases from J; junction bases left unmatched: 12. This CDR3 has 15 amino acids. Germline V lookup: CDR1 MNHEY, CDR2 SVGAGI. Details on this clonotype: What it binds is unknown.

TCRdb reprocessed the multiplex PCR reads with MiXCR, giving one entry per CDR3 protein. The table includes 20,000 to 25,000 distinct CDR3 sequences, roughly 55% detected once. Study conclusions and caveats: That most tumor T cells come from lymph nodes remained unproven. Most tumor T cells seemingly derive from lymph node, then expand in tumor. Tumors had less TCR diversity than lymph nodes, more than nontumor tissue. Compared with basal-like, luminal-like tumors shared significantly more repertoire with nontumor tissue.

The sample was breast tumor tissue. This receptor was obtained from a female donor with breast cancer. Some clones in this sample may be carry-over from other donors' samples. The V gene is TRBV6-5, the J gene TRBJ2-2, with 8 bases fitting TRBD1. CDR3 sequence (DNA): TGTGCCAGCAGTTCAGACTGGAGGACAGGGCGCGAGCTGTTTTTT. It codes for CASSSDWRTGRELFF.